These 26 T cell receptor beta chains were all obtained from the same sample, sequenced in a study of response to subunit inactivated influenza vaccine. Each CDR3 protein gets one entry after TCRdb re-called the RT-PCR reads with MiXCR. In the table there are hundreds of thousands of distinct CDR3 sequences, around 15% of which are singletons. Sequenced here: PBMCs from blood, sampled 14 days before vaccination. The receptors were gathered from a man in his fifties who received an inactivated influenza vaccine.

As regards this clonotype: Its ends do not fully match the called genes, so a read error is possible. The genes are TRBV11-2 and TRBJ2-3, with a possible D match to TRBD2 (5 bases). The CDR3 loop spans 15 amino acids. Germline V gene sequence: CDR1 SGHAT, CDR2 FQNNGV. This CDR3 is CVSSLDPSLTDTQYF. CDR3 DNA: TGTGTCAGCAGCTTAGATCCTAGCCTCACAGATACGCAGTATTTT.

V usage is TRBV6-4 and J usage is TRBJ2-7, with TRBD1 matching 12 bases. The CDR3 runs to 14 residues. V was pared by 8 bases and J by 5 bases, with 7 bases of the junction left unmatched. Germline loops: CDR1 MRHNA, CDR2 SNTAGT. In nucleotides, the CDR3 is TGTGCCAGCCTGGGACAGGGGGCTGGCAACGAGCAGTACTTC. This gives the protein CASLGQGAGNEQYF.

This clonotype was detected only a few times. The chain is built from TRBV29-1 and TRBJ2-7; 9 nucleotides align to TRBD1. This CDR3 contains 14 residues. Germline CDR1 reads SQVTM; CDR2 reads ANQGSEA. J was trimmed by 3 bases and V by 4 bases; bases with no gene match: 7. CDR3 DNA sequence: TGCAGCGTTGGGGACAGGGTCTATGGCTACGAGCAGTACTTC. Amino acid sequence: CSVGDRVYGYEQYF.

A word on this clonotype: An end of the junction differs from the germline gene, which may be a read error. The CDR3 here is CCARPLAGTIDYEQYF. CDR3 nucleotides: TGCTGTGCTAGACCTCTTGCCGGGACGATAGACTACGAGCAGTACTTC. The chain uses TRBV20-1 and TRBJ2-7; TRBD1 or TRBD2 may be the D gene (5 bases each). The CDR3 consists of 16 residues. Germline CDR1 DFQATT, CDR2 SNEGSKA (reference sequence).

This clonotype was seen a single time. This rearrangement joins TRBV7-2 to TRBJ2-3; 7 bases are a match to TRBD1. With 4 bases clipped from V and 3 bases from J, the junction kept 7 bases outside the gene matches. The CDR3 sequence is 15 residues long. Germline CDR1 is SGHTA and CDR2 is FQGNSA. CDR3 region: CASSSTGKWTDTQYF. The CDR3, as DNA: TGTGCCAGCAGCTCGACAGGGAAGTGGACAGATACGCAGTATTTT.

This chain uses TRBV27 with TRBJ1-2; TRBD1 aligns across 11 bases. The CDR3 has 15 residues. Germline V gene data show CDR1 as MNHEY and CDR2 as SMNVEV (reference sequence). Trimming at V came to 5 bases and at J to 8 bases, leaving 10 bases not matched to a gene. Here the CDR3 DNA reads TGTGCCAGCAGTGCAGGCGGACAGGGGGCAAGAGGCTACACCTTC. Protein sequence: CASSAGGQGARGYTF.

The chain recombines TRBV7-3 with TRBJ2-1; no clear D. The V end lost 3 bases, the J end lost 5 bases, and 14 bases lay between the germline ends. This CDR3 is 15 amino acids long. Germline V gives CDR1 SGHTA, CDR2 FQGTGA. The CDR3 reads CASSFSGRQDNEQFF. DNA for the CDR3: TGTGCCAGCAGCTTCTCGGGCAGGCAAGACAATGAGCAGTTCTTC.

This clonotype appeared a few times. The V call is TRBV29-1, the J call TRBJ2-1; 9 bases agree with TRBD1. V trimming: 3 bases; J trimming: 7 bases; junction bases outside the gene matches: 4. The CDR3 has 13 residues. From germline, CDR1 is SQVTM and CDR2 ANQGSEA. The CDR3 is CSVDNRGPNEQFF. For the CDR3, the DNA is TGCAGCGTTGATAACAGGGGGCCGAATGAGCAGTTCTTC.

The CDR3 loop is CSARQREYSYEQYF. The CDR3 DNA reads TGCAGTGCTAGACAACGGGAGTACAGCTACGAGCAGTACTTC. The rearrangement uses TRBV20-1 and TRBJ2-7; D is possibly TRBD2 (6 bases). The germline CDR1 and CDR2 sequences are DFQATT and SNEGSKA (reference sequence). V gave up 2 bases and J gave up 3 bases, with 14 bases separating them. This CDR3 spans 14 amino acids.

This clonotype was counted between two and nine times. The rearrangement links TRBV12-3 or TRBV12-4 to TRBJ2-6; 7 bases are shared with TRBD2. With 0 bases clipped from V and 0 bases from J, the junction kept 2 bases outside the gene matches. This CDR3 has 17 amino acids. The CDR3 DNA reads TGTGCCAGCAGTTTAGCGGGAGGGCTCTCTGGGGCCAACGTCCTGACTTTC. Its translation: CASSLAGGLSGANVLTF.

This chain links TRBV20-1 with TRBJ2-7, with 8 bases lining up with TRBD1. The CDR3 covers 12 residues. J gave up 3 bases and V 3 bases, and 1 base lay outside the gene matches. Germline-derived CDR1 and CDR2 are DFQATT and SNEGSKA (reference sequence). CDR3 DNA sequence: TGCAGTGCTAGTACAGGGGGCTACGAGCAGTACTTC. It translates to CSASTGGYEQYF.

This clonotype appeared once. V is TRBV2 and J is TRBJ2-2; 9 bases agree with TRBD1. V dropped 8 bases and J dropped 6; count of bases not matched to a gene: 7. The germline V gene encodes CDR1 SNHLY and CDR2 FYNNEI. The CDR3 sequence is 14 residues long. CDR3 region: CASEKDRGPGELFF. The CDR3 DNA reads as TGTGCCAGCGAAAAGGACAGGGGACCCGGGGAGCTGTTTTTT.

This clonotype was detected only a few times. The CDR3 here is CASSFTGGKETQYF. The CDR3, as DNA: TGTGCCAGCAGTTTTACGGGGGGAAAAGAGACCCAGTACTTC. V and J are TRBV28 and TRBJ2-5, with 7 bases that match TRBD2. With V trimmed by 3 bases and J by 3 bases, 4 bases remained unmatched. CDR1 and CDR2 from the germline V gene are MDHEN and SYDVKM. This CDR3 is built from 14 residues.

The V gene is TRBV7-6, the J gene TRBJ2-7; 10 bases line up with TRBD1. The CDR3 extends over 15 amino acids. Germline CDR1 and CDR2: SGHVS and FNYEAQ. Losses at the gene ends were 5 bases for V and 1 base for J; bases not matched to a gene: 5. In DNA form, the CDR3 reads TGTGCCAGCAGCATGGGACAGGGGCTTTCCTACGAGCAGTACTTC. Translating it yields CASSMGQGLSYEQYF.

The chain combines TRBV5-6 with TRBJ2-1, with TRBD2 identical over 10 bases. Germline CDR1 and CDR2: SGHDT and YYEEEE. The ends lost 3 bases at V and 1 base at J; junction bases unmatched: 7. This CDR3 has 17 amino acids. The CDR3 sequence: CASSSKAGGPSYNEQFF. CDR3 nucleotide sequence: TGTGCCAGCAGCTCCAAAGCGGGGGGGCCGTCCTACAATGAGCAGTTCTTC.

This clonotype was found many times. The V gene is TRBV5-1, the J gene TRBJ1-3; D is unresolved. Per germline, CDR1 SGHRS and CDR2 YFSETQ. The CDR3 loop spans 14 amino acids. V dropped 2 bases and J dropped 4 bases, with 10 bases sitting between them. The CDR3 DNA reads TGCGCCAGCAGCTTCGGAGTCGGCGGAAACACCATATATTTT. Its translation: CASSFGVGGNTIYF.

Regarding this clonotype: Since a much larger clone is just one base distant, this may be a read error. This chain links TRBV7-9 with TRBJ2-1; D is ambiguous. Germline V gives CDR1 SEHNR, CDR2 FQNEAQ (reference sequence). The V and J ends lost 4 bases and 9 bases respectively, with 7 bases between them. The CDR3 is 11 amino acids. Here the CDR3 reads CASSSVTEQFF. CDR3 nucleotide sequence: TGTGCCAGCAGCTCAGTGACTGAGCAGTTCTTC.

The gene calls are TRBV3-1 and TRBJ2-2; tentative D call: TRBD2 (6 bases). Trimming pared 3 bases from V and 5 bases from J, leaving 16 bases between. The germline V gene has CDR1 LGHDT and CDR2 YNNKEL (reference sequence). The CDR3 length is 16 residues. The CDR3 region is CASSQWGDPRTGELFF. In DNA form, the CDR3 reads TGTGCCAGCAGCCAGTGGGGGGACCCGAGAACCGGGGAGCTGTTTTTT.

This clonotype was counted only a few times. The chain uses TRBV6-1 and TRBJ2-3, with 13 bases identical to TRBD2. Germline V gene data show CDR1 as MNHNS and CDR2 as SASEGT. This CDR3 comprises 15 residues. The J segment lost 8 bases and the V segment lost 7 bases, leaving 9 bases of the junction unmatched. Here the CDR3 reads CASKPTSGRAGTQYF. CDR3 bases: TGTGCCAGCAAACCTACTAGCGGGAGGGCCGGTACGCAGTATTTT.

This clonotype was detected only a few times. V and J are TRBV4-2 and TRBJ2-3; D remains unclear. The length of the CDR3 is 17 residues. CDR1 and CDR2 from the germline V gene are LGHNA and YNFKEQ. V lost 2 bases and J 0 bases, leaving 15 bases between the germline ends. CDR3 nucleotide sequence: TGTGCCAGCAGCCAACCGTCGACATCTTCTAGCACAGATACGCAGTATTTT. Translation: CASSQPSTSSSTDTQYF.

The chain combines TRBV2 with TRBJ1-3, with unresolved D. Germline V gene lookup returns CDR1 SNHLY and CDR2 FYNNEI. V shed 1 base and J shed 3 bases, with 7 bases lying between them. CDR3 length equals 14 residues. The CDR3 protein is CASSEGVFGNTIYF. The CDR3 DNA follows: TGTGCCAGCAGTGAAGGTGTCTTTGGAAACACCATATATTTT.

For the CDR3, the DNA is TGTGCCAGTGCGAAGGACAGTTCCTCTGAGCAGTTCTTC. This sequence encodes CASAKDSSSEQFF. The chain has TRBV6-2 or TRBV6-3 and TRBJ2-1; perhaps TRBD1 as D (6 bases). Looked up from germline, CDR1 is MNHEY and CDR2 is SVGEGT. V lost 9 bases and J lost 9, with 18 bases in between. This CDR3 is 13 amino acids long.

The rearrangement uses TRBV12-3 or TRBV12-4 and TRBJ2-3; 15 bases match TRBD2. The length of the CDR3 is 16 residues. With V trimmed by 5 bases and J by 4 bases, 4 bases remained unmatched. The CDR3 loop reads CASSTGLAGGPDTQYF. The CDR3 DNA follows: TGTGCCAGCAGTACAGGACTAGCGGGAGGGCCAGATACGCAGTATTTT.

The J gene is TRBJ2-7, the V gene TRBV28; D ambiguous. The CDR3 covers 13 residues. Germline loops: CDR1 MDHEN, CDR2 SYDVKM. V gave up 3 bases and J gave up 0 bases, with 6 bases separating them. CDR3 region: CASSFADSYEQYF. CDR3 in DNA: TGTGCCAGCAGTTTTGCGGACTCCTACGAGCAGTACTTC.

This clonotype appeared a few times. The CDR3 DNA reads as TGTGCCACCAGCGGCCGACTAGCGGGCGTTTCAGACGAGCAGTACTTC. It codes for CATSGRLAGVSDEQYF. The J gene is TRBJ2-7, the V gene TRBV15; 10 bases line up with TRBD2. The CDR3 runs to 16 residues. V lost 5 bases and J lost 5; bases outside the gene matches: 12. Germline CDR1 LNHNV, CDR2 YYDKDF (reference sequence).

In its sample, this clonotype was seen many times. V and J are TRBV20-1 and TRBJ1-4, with D possibly matching TRBD1 (5 bases). CDR1 DFQATT and CDR2 SNEGSKA come from the germline V gene (reference sequence). V was cut by 6 bases and J by 5 bases, with 13 bases left in between. This CDR3 spans 13 amino acids. This chain's CDR3 is CSATTATNEKLFF. Here the CDR3 DNA reads TGCAGTGCCACGACAGCTACCAATGAAAAACTGTTTTTT.